The rows below give T cell receptor beta chains drawn from one sample of a study of high-grade serous ovarian cancer treatment subgroups. Generated by immunoSEQ multiplex PCR, the TCRdb table keeps only in-frame clones and is missing some. The sample consists of thousands of clones, 65% to 80% of them appearing once. Sequenced sample: tumor tissue. The receptor set was obtained from a human donor with high-grade serous ovarian cancer. Each CDR3 is given with its conserved first and last residue. D genes are given only for firm matches. The listing skips clone size in some rows; elsewhere it reads once, few, many or a size class.

v_call,j_call,clone_size,d_call,cdr3_aa,cdr3_nt
TRBV11-3,TRBJ1-2,-,-,CASSLGGGGGYTF,TGTGCCAGCAGCTTAGGAGGCGGGGGCGGCTACACCTTC
TRBV10-1,TRBJ2-2,-,TRBD2,CATASGLADSNTGELFF,TGCGCCACTGCCTCGGGACTAGCGGATTCGAACACCGGGGAGCTGTTTTTT
TRBV9,TRBJ1-1,-,TRBD1,CASGGTGGGYTEAFF,TGTGCCAGCGGCGGAACAGGGGGTGGGTACACTGAAGCTTTCTTT
TRBV6-1,TRBJ1-2,-,-,CASTDVYGYTF,TGTGCCAGCACCGACGTGTATGGCTACACCTTC
TRBV11-2,TRBJ1-1,-,-,CASSLVWGSMNTEAFF,TGTGCCAGCAGCTTAGTTTGGGGGAGCATGAACACTGAAGCTTTCTTT
TRBV19,TRBJ1-1,-,-,CASSMGQPPNTEAFF,TGTGCCAGTAGTATGGGGCAGCCCCCGAACACTGAAGCTTTCTTT
TRBV6-5,TRBJ2-1,few,-,CASSPRDIHNEQFF,TGTGCCAGCAGCCCCCGGGACATCCACAATGAGCAGTTCTTC
TRBV6-5,TRBJ1-2,-,-,CASSPTGLNYGYTF,TGTGCCAGCAGCCCTACCGGGTTGAACTATGGCTACACCTTC
TRBV10-3,TRBJ2-3,-,-,CAISERGADTQYF,TGTGCCATCAGTGAAAGAGGGGCAGATACGCAGTATTTT
TRBV7-2,TRBJ1-5,few,TRBD1,CASSPTGDQPQHF,TGTGCCAGCAGTCCCACAGGGGATCAGCCCCAGCATTTT
TRBV5-1,TRBJ2-4,large,TRBD1,CASSPNEGTGKLAKNIQYF,TGCGCCAGCAGCCCAAACGAAGGGACAGGGAAACTAGCCAAAAACATTCAGTACTTC
TRBV6-6,TRBJ1-6,-,-,CASSQTGSGNSPLHF,TGTGCCAGCAGCCAAACAGGGAGTGGTAATTCACCCCTCCACTTT
TRBV19,TRBJ2-5,-,TRBD2,CASSISGWTSSGETQYF,TGTGCCAGTAGTATATCAGGTTGGACTAGTTCGGGGGAGACCCAGTACTTC
TRBV19,TRBJ2-6,medium-sized,-,CASSITSSGANVLTF,TGTGCCAGTAGTATAACGAGCTCTGGGGCCAACGTCCTGACTTTC
TRBV9,TRBJ2-3,-,-,CASSRTDTQYF,TGTGCCAGCAGCAGGACAGATACGCAGTATTTT
TRBV9,TRBJ1-3,-,TRBD1,CASSGQGAPGNTIYF,TGTGCCAGCAGCGGACAGGGGGCGCCTGGAAACACCATATATTTT
TRBV10-3,TRBJ1-3,once,-,CAISESSRGIAGNTIYF,TGTGCCATCAGTGAGTCGAGTAGGGGGATTGCTGGAAACACCATATATTTT
TRBV5-1,TRBJ2-3,-,TRBD2,CASSLAGATDTQYF,TGCGCCAGCAGCTTAGCGGGGGCCACAGATACGCAGTATTTT
TRBV6-1,TRBJ2-5,-,-,CASSEGPQETQYF,TGTGCCAGCAGTGAAGGGCCTCAAGAGACCCAGTACTTC
TRBV30,TRBJ1-2,few,-,CAWRKASWGYTF,TGTGCCTGGAGGAAAGCTTCTTGGGGCTACACCTTC
TRBV6-1,TRBJ1-6,-,-,CASSEVAVNSPLHF,TGTGCCAGCAGTGAAGTGGCAGTTAATTCACCCCTCCACTTT
TRBV18,TRBJ1-1,-,TRBD1,CASSLGTAEAFF,TGTGCCAGCTCACTAGGGACAGCTGAAGCTTTCTTT
TRBV5-1,TRBJ2-5,few,-,CASSPPTEGETQYF,TGCGCCAGCTCCCCACCGACAGAAGGGGAGACCCAGTACTTC
TRBV7-2,TRBJ1-2,-,-,CASSLAFGGTYGYTF,TGTGCCAGCAGCTTGGCCTTTGGCGGCACCTATGGCTACACCTTC
TRBV6-1,TRBJ1-5,-,TRBD1,CASSVDRGSNQPQHF,TGTGCCAGCAGTGTCGACAGGGGGTCCAATCAGCCCCAGCATTTT
TRBV7-8,TRBJ2-1,once,TRBD2,CASSSSGGAREQFF,TGTGCCAGCAGCTCTAGCGGGGGGGCCAGGGAGCAGTTCTTC
TRBV18,TRBJ1-4,-,-,CASSVAEGREKLFF,TGTGCCAGCTCAGTCGCTGAAGGTCGCGAAAAACTGTTTTTT
TRBV5-1,TRBJ2-7,few,TRBD2,CASSFGGATYEQYF,TGCGCCAGCAGCTTCGGGGGGGCCACCTACGAGCAGTACTTC
TRBV19,TRBJ1-2,-,-,CASSVGVESVGYTF,TGTGCCAGTAGCGTGGGGGTAGAGTCGGTTGGCTACACCTTC
TRBV4-3,TRBJ2-3,-,-,CASSQGGSSTDTQYF,TGCGCCAGCAGCCAAGGGGGCTCCAGCACAGATACGCAGTATTTT
TRBV27,TRBJ1-1,-,-,CASSPWGLSAAFF,TGTGCCAGCAGCCCTTGGGGGCTTTCCGCAGCTTTCTTT
TRBV19,TRBJ2-1,few,TRBD2,CASSQTSGDYNEQFF,TGTGCCAGTAGCCAGACTAGCGGGGACTACAATGAGCAGTTCTTC
TRBV28,TRBJ2-1,few,-,CASSLTWAYNEQFF,TGTGCCAGCAGCCTAACTTGGGCGTACAATGAGCAGTTCTTC
TRBV7-2,TRBJ2-1,few,-,CASSLGSGSYNEQFF,TGTGCCAGCAGCTTAGGAAGCGGCTCCTACAATGAGCAGTTCTTC
TRBV5-1,TRBJ2-7,once,-,CASSLDVGGYEQYF,TGCGCCAGCAGCTTGGACGTCGGGGGCTACGAGCAGTACTTC
TRBV7-9,TRBJ2-7,-,TRBD1,CASSLPDRVIEQYF,TGTGCCAGCAGCTTACCAGACAGGGTAATCGAGCAGTACTTC
TRBV11-2,TRBJ1-4,large,-,CASSLGTHTREKLFF,TGTGCCAGCAGCTTAGGAACCCACACGCGTGAAAAACTGTTTTTT
TRBV5-1,TRBJ2-3,-,-,CASRAGGSDTQYF,TGCGCCAGCAGGGCCGGAGGGTCGGATACGCAGTATTTT
TRBV5-6,TRBJ2-7,-,TRBD2,CASSSLVGRGSSYEQYF,TGTGCCAGCAGCTCCCTGGTAGGGCGGGGGAGCTCCTACGAGCAGTACTTC
TRBV11-1,TRBJ2-5,-,TRBD1,CASSWDRGRQETQYF,TGTGCCAGCAGCTGGGACAGGGGTAGGCAAGAGACCCAGTACTTC
TRBV5-4,TRBJ2-2,-,-,CASSGPRTDTGELFF,TGTGCCAGCAGCGGGCCGCGGACAGACACCGGGGAGCTGTTTTTT
TRBV19,TRBJ2-1,-,TRBD2,CASSKTSGAYNEQFF,TGTGCCAGTAGTAAGACTAGCGGGGCCTACAATGAGCAGTTCTTC
TRBV5-1,TRBJ1-1,-,-,CASSSILTGGGGTEAFF,TGCGCCAGCAGCTCTATACTTACAGGCGGAGGAGGCACTGAAGCTTTCTTT
TRBV30,TRBJ1-4,-,TRBD1,CAWSAGGSANEKLFF,TGTGCCTGGAGCGCAGGGGGCAGTGCGAATGAAAAACTGTTTTTT
TRBV11-3,TRBJ2-5,few,-,CASSLGQQQETQYF,TGTGCCAGCAGCTTAGGCCAGCAACAAGAGACCCAGTACTTC
TRBV5-4,TRBJ2-2,-,-,CASRTEMGGTGELFF,TGTGCCAGCAGGACGGAAATGGGGGGAACCGGGGAGCTGTTTTTT
TRBV7-6,TRBJ1-6,-,-,CASSHSAQNSPLHF,TGTGCCAGCAGCCACTCCGCACAGAATTCACCCCTCCACTTT
TRBV10-3,TRBJ1-3,few,-,CAIKGNPSSGNTIYF,TGTGCCATCAAGGGAAACCCGAGCTCTGGAAACACCATATATTTT
TRBV19,TRBJ2-2,-,TRBD2,CASSLWEGTRELFF,TGTGCCAGTAGTCTATGGGAGGGAACTAGGGAGCTGTTTTTT
TRBV19,TRBJ1-1,-,-,CASSIQGIRSNTEAFF,TGTGCCAGTAGTATACAGGGGATCCGGTCGAACACTGAAGCTTTCTTT
TRBV4-1,TRBJ1-4,-,-,CASSQGTTIRSLDEKLFF,TGCGCCAGCAGCCAAGGGACGACAATAAGGTCCCTGGATGAAAAACTGTTTTTT
TRBV4-1,TRBJ2-7,-,-,CASSQAASFYEQYF,TGCGCCAGCAGCCAAGCGGCAAGTTTCTACGAGCAGTACTTC
TRBV4-3,TRBJ2-2,few,TRBD2,CASSQDSSSGGVITGELFF,TGCGCCAGCAGCCAAGATAGTAGTAGCGGGGGGGTAATCACCGGGGAGCTGTTTTTT
TRBV6-6,TRBJ1-2,few,-,CASMLTGSSNYGYTF,TGTGCCAGCATGTTGACAGGTTCCTCTAACTATGGCTACACCTTC
TRBV19,TRBJ2-2,-,TRBD1,CASTGTGDTGELFF,TGTGCCAGTACCGGGACAGGGGATACCGGGGAGCTGTTTTTT